This T cell receptor (beta chain) derives from a study of blood T cells in healthy people across ages. Looked up from germline, CDR1 is LGHNA and CDR2 is YNFKEQ. V was cut by 1 base and J by 13 bases, with 11 bases left in between. CDR3 length: 13 amino acids. A J-beta primer mix and a sample-barcoded 5' primer were used in a second PCR of about 7 to 12 cycles. TCRdb re-called the 5' RACE reads through MiXCR, storing one row per CDR3 protein. The data hold about 1.5 million distinct CDR3 sequences, with about 45% observed a single time. This sequence originates from a woman younger than 30 in good health. Sequencing was performed on blood. V usage is TRBV4-2 and J usage is TRBJ1-6; D ambiguous. The CDR3 spells CASSQGVIRPLHF. In DNA form, the CDR3 reads TGTGCCAGCAGCCAAGGGGTGATTCGTCCCCTCCACTTT.